The rows below give T cell receptor beta chains drawn from one sample of a study of T cell responses to AZD1222 COVID-19 vaccine. Only in-frame clones appear in the TCRdb table, and some are missing; sequencing was by immunoSEQ multiplex PCR. The profile shows about 100,000 clones, 92% of them singletons. Specimen: peripheral blood, collected on day 0 of AZD1222 vaccination. The source is an adult in good health. The CDR3 runs from the conserved cysteine through the conserved F or W. Fields, in order: V gene, J gene, clone size, D gene, CDR3 DNA, CDR3 protein. D genes are given only for firm matches. Not every row has a clone size; where given, it reads once, few, many or a size class.

V: TRBV7-3
J: TRBJ2-1
size: NA
D: TRBD2
DNA: TGTGCCAGCAGCTTAAGAAGCGGGGGGGCCCATGAGCAGTTCTTC
CDR3: CASSLRSGGAHEQFF

V: TRBV6-4
J: TRBJ1-5
size: NA
D: NA
DNA: TGTGCCAGCAGCCGGGAGGTGGCAGAGCCCCAGCATTTT
CDR3: CASSREVAEPQHF

V: TRBV7-2
J: TRBJ2-4
size: NA
D: NA
DNA: TGTGCCAGCAGCTTTTCCGAGGGGAACATTCAGTACTTC
CDR3: CASSFSEGNIQYF

V: TRBV5-1
J: TRBJ2-4
size: NA
D: NA
DNA: TGCGCCAGCAGCTTGGAAACAGGGATTCAGTACTTC
CDR3: CASSLETGIQYF

V: TRBV5-1
J: TRBJ2-6
size: NA
D: NA
DNA: TGCGCCAGCAGCTTGGTCTCTGGGGCCAACGTCCTGACTTTC
CDR3: CASSLVSGANVLTF

V: TRBV5-1
J: TRBJ1-2
size: once
D: TRBD1
DNA: TGCGCCAGCAGCCCCAACAGGGGTGGCTACACCTTC
CDR3: CASSPNRGGYTF

V: TRBV9
J: TRBJ2-5
size: NA
D: NA
DNA: TGTGCCAGCAGCCAAGGGGGAGAGCAAGAGACCCAGTACTTC
CDR3: CASSQGGEQETQYF

V: TRBV3-1/TRBV3-2
J: TRBJ1-3
size: once
D: NA
DNA: TGTGCCAGCAGTCAAGCAGGGGCCGTTTCGTATGGAAACACCATATATTTT
CDR3: CASSQAGAVSYGNTIYF

V: TRBV7-9
J: TRBJ2-7
size: once
D: TRBD2
DNA: TGTGCCAGCAGCCGTCCGGGAGGGAGGGAGCAGTACTTC
CDR3: CASSRPGGREQYF

V: TRBV25-1
J: TRBJ2-2
size: NA
D: TRBD1
DNA: TGTGCCAGCAGTCCGCACAGGGGCGGCGGGGAGCTGTTTTTT
CDR3: CASSPHRGGGELFF

V: TRBV12-5
J: TRBJ2-1
size: NA
D: NA
DNA: TGTGCTAGTGGTTCGGGAGCTAAAAGCGAGAAGAAATACAATGAGCAGTTCTTC
CDR3: CASGSGAKSEKKYNEQFF

V: TRBV29-1
J: TRBJ2-7
size: NA
D: NA
DNA: TGCAGCGTTGTGGCAGCCTACGAGCAGTACTTC
CDR3: CSVVAAYEQYF

V: TRBV5-1
J: TRBJ2-5
size: NA
D: NA
DNA: TGCGCCAGCAAAGGGAGACAACTCCAAGAGACCCAGTACTTC
CDR3: CASKGRQLQETQYF

V: TRBV27
J: TRBJ1-1
size: once
D: NA
DNA: TGTGCCAGCAGTTTATCATCGGCAGGTAACACTGAAGCTTTCTTT
CDR3: CASSLSSAGNTEAFF

V: TRBV5-5
J: TRBJ2-2
size: NA
D: NA
DNA: TGTGCCAGCAGCTTGGATGGCGGCACCGGGGAGCTGTTTTTT
CDR3: CASSLDGGTGELFF

V: TRBV27
J: TRBJ1-1
size: NA
D: NA
DNA: TGTGCCAGCAGTTTAAAACTTGGGCTTGCGAACACTGAAGCTTTCTTT
CDR3: CASSLKLGLANTEAFF

V: TRBV4-3
J: TRBJ1-2
size: NA
D: NA
DNA: TGCGCCAGCAGCCAAGGGACCGATGGCTACACCTTC
CDR3: CASSQGTDGYTF

V: TRBV7-2
J: TRBJ2-7
size: NA
D: NA
DNA: TGTGCCAGCAGACCCAGGGCCAGCCAACTCGAGCAGTACTTC
CDR3: CASRPRASQLEQYF

V: TRBV13
J: TRBJ2-5
size: NA
D: NA
DNA: TGTGCCAGCAGCTCGGGGGAGACCCAGTACTTC
CDR3: CASSSGETQYF

V: TRBV5-1
J: TRBJ1-2
size: NA
D: TRBD1
DNA: TGCGCCAGCAGCACGGGACAGGGAAACTATGGCTACACCTTC
CDR3: CASSTGQGNYGYTF

V: TRBV19
J: TRBJ1-4
size: NA
D: NA
DNA: TGTGCCAGTAGTATACAGACAGATGAAAAACTGTTTTTT
CDR3: CASSIQTDEKLFF

V: TRBV6-5
J: TRBJ2-7
size: NA
D: TRBD1
DNA: TGTGTCAGCAGCCGGGACAGCTCCTACGAGCAGTACTTC
CDR3: CVSSRDSSYEQYF

V: TRBV6-6
J: TRBJ1-1
size: NA
D: NA
DNA: TGTGCCAGCACATTGGGACACCAGAACACTGAAGCTTTCTTT
CDR3: CASTLGHQNTEAFF

V: TRBV6-5
J: TRBJ2-1
size: NA
D: TRBD2
DNA: TGTGCCAGCAGCCGCGGACTAGCGGGTGTAACTGAGCAGTTCTTC
CDR3: CASSRGLAGVTEQFF

V: TRBV7-9
J: TRBJ2-3
size: NA
D: TRBD1
DNA: TGTGCCAGCAGCTTAGTAGGGTCAGGACAGGGGAACGCAGATACGCAGTATTTT
CDR3: CASSLVGSGQGNADTQYF

V: TRBV2
J: TRBJ2-1
size: NA
D: NA
DNA: TGTGCCAGCAGGGACTACAGCTACAATGAGCAGTTCTTC
CDR3: CASRDYSYNEQFF

V: TRBV5-1
J: TRBJ1-1
size: NA
D: NA
DNA: TGCGCCAGCAGCTTGGAGTTTTTGAACACTGAAGCTTTCTTT
CDR3: CASSLEFLNTEAFF

V: TRBV7-6
J: TRBJ1-2
size: NA
D: NA
DNA: TGTGCCAGCTTCCCCTCCAGGGCGGGCTACACCTTC
CDR3: CASFPSRAGYTF

V: TRBV7-9
J: TRBJ1-4
size: NA
D: NA
DNA: TGTGCCAGCAGCTTAGCGGCAGGGGCCTACGCAACTAATGAAAAACTGTTTTTT
CDR3: CASSLAAGAYATNEKLFF

V: TRBV9
J: TRBJ1-3
size: NA
D: NA
DNA: TGTGCCAGCAGCGTAGGATCGGTCGTAACTGGAAACACCATATATTTT
CDR3: CASSVGSVVTGNTIYF

V: TRBV30
J: TRBJ2-7
size: NA
D: TRBD1
DNA: TGTGCCTGGAGTGCCGGGACAGGGACTCTCGAGCAGTACTTC
CDR3: CAWSAGTGTLEQYF

V: TRBV7-2
J: TRBJ2-1
size: NA
D: TRBD2
DNA: TGTGCCAGCAGCTTAGGTCTTACTAGCGGGAGGGGCAATGAGCAGTTCTTC
CDR3: CASSLGLTSGRGNEQFF

V: TRBV5-1
J: TRBJ1-5
size: NA
D: NA
DNA: TGCGCCAGCAGCTTGGGAGGGCTCGGCAATCAGCCCCAGCATTTT
CDR3: CASSLGGLGNQPQHF

V: TRBV11-2
J: TRBJ2-7
size: NA
D: NA
DNA: TGTGCCAGCAGCTTCGGCGTGTTCTCCTACGAGCAGTACTTC
CDR3: CASSFGVFSYEQYF

V: TRBV27
J: TRBJ2-5
size: NA
D: NA
DNA: TGTGCCAGCAGTTGGGGGATTCCCCAAGAGACCCAGTACTTC
CDR3: CASSWGIPQETQYF

V: TRBV6-2/TRBV6-3
J: TRBJ2-7
size: NA
D: NA
DNA: TGTGCCAGCAGTGGATCGGGACTGTTCTCCTACGAGCAGTACTTC
CDR3: CASSGSGLFSYEQYF

V: TRBV12-1
J: TRBJ1-5
size: NA
D: NA
DNA: TGTGCCAGCAGCTTTAGGACAACAAATCAGCCCCAGCATTTT
CDR3: CASSFRTTNQPQHF

V: TRBV18
J: TRBJ1-1
size: NA
D: TRBD1
DNA: TGTGCCAGCTCACAAGGGACAGGGGGCTTTAACACTGAAGCTTTCTTT
CDR3: CASSQGTGGFNTEAFF

V: TRBV19
J: TRBJ1-2
size: NA
D: NA
DNA: TGTGCCAGTAGTATAGTGGTCTACTATGGCTACACCTTC
CDR3: CASSIVVYYGYTF

V: TRBV24-1
J: TRBJ2-1
size: NA
D: NA
DNA: TGTGCCACCAGTCGACAGAGTAGCTACAATGAGCAGTTCTTC
CDR3: CATSRQSSYNEQFF

V: TRBV19
J: TRBJ1-5
size: NA
D: TRBD1
DNA: TGTGCCAGTAGTATCACCGGGACAGGGGTTAGCAATCAGCCCCAGCATTTT
CDR3: CASSITGTGVSNQPQHF

V: TRBV7-3
J: TRBJ2-1
size: NA
D: NA
DNA: TGTGCCAGCAGCTTGAGACCCCGGGATGAGCAGTTCTTC
CDR3: CASSLRPRDEQFF

V: TRBV28
J: TRBJ2-3
size: once
D: NA
DNA: TGTGCCAGCAATGTGCGGGATACGCAGTATTTT
CDR3: CASNVRDTQYF

V: TRBV5-8
J: TRBJ2-5
size: NA
D: TRBD1
DNA: TGTGCCAGCAGCTCTGACAGGGGAGAGACCCAGTACTTC
CDR3: CASSSDRGETQYF

V: TRBV19
J: TRBJ1-4
size: NA
D: NA
DNA: TGTGCCAGTAGTACCCTATGGGGAAAGGCTAATGAAAAACTGTTTTTT
CDR3: CASSTLWGKANEKLFF

V: TRBV9
J: TRBJ1-5
size: NA
D: NA
DNA: TGTGCCAGCAGCTCGACTGATAGCAATCAGCCCCAGCATTTT
CDR3: CASSSTDSNQPQHF

V: TRBV28
J: TRBJ2-2
size: NA
D: NA
DNA: TGTGCCAGCAGACCTAGTGGGGGGCGCACCGGGGAGCTGTTTTTT
CDR3: CASRPSGGRTGELFF

V: TRBV4-1
J: TRBJ2-7
size: NA
D: NA
DNA: TGCGCCAGCAGCCAAGGTTGGGCAGGGCCAACCTACGAGCAGTACTTC
CDR3: CASSQGWAGPTYEQYF

V: TRBV7-2
J: TRBJ1-1
size: NA
D: NA
DNA: TGTGCCAGCAGCTTATTCGCACCGGGACCGAGTACTGAAGCTTTCTTT
CDR3: CASSLFAPGPSTEAFF

V: TRBV18
J: TRBJ1-2
size: NA
D: NA
DNA: TGTGCCAGCTCACTTAGGGGGAACTATGGCTACACCTTC
CDR3: CASSLRGNYGYTF

V: TRBV10-3
J: TRBJ1-5
size: NA
D: NA
DNA: TGTGCCATCAGTGATTGGCAGGAATCTCAGCCCCAGCATTTT
CDR3: CAISDWQESQPQHF

V: TRBV12-5
J: TRBJ1-2
size: NA
D: TRBD1
DNA: TGTGCTAGTGGTTGGACGGGACAGGGGAAGGGGTATGGCTACACCTTC
CDR3: CASGWTGQGKGYGYTF

V: TRBV7-9
J: TRBJ1-4
size: NA
D: NA
DNA: TGTGCCACCCCCTCGGGGTCACAGGCTAATGAAAAACTGTTTTTT
CDR3: CATPSGSQANEKLFF

V: TRBV29-1
J: TRBJ1-5
size: once
D: TRBD1
DNA: TGCAGCGTTGGGACAGGGAGCAATCAGCCCCAGCATTTT
CDR3: CSVGTGSNQPQHF

V: TRBV10-3
J: TRBJ1-1
size: NA
D: TRBD1
DNA: TGTGCCATCAGTACAGGGGCGGACACTGAAGCTTTCTTT
CDR3: CAISTGADTEAFF

V: TRBV6-5
J: TRBJ2-4
size: NA
D: NA
DNA: TGTGCCAGCAGGGCTGGAGCCAAAAACATTCAGTACTTC
CDR3: CASRAGAKNIQYF